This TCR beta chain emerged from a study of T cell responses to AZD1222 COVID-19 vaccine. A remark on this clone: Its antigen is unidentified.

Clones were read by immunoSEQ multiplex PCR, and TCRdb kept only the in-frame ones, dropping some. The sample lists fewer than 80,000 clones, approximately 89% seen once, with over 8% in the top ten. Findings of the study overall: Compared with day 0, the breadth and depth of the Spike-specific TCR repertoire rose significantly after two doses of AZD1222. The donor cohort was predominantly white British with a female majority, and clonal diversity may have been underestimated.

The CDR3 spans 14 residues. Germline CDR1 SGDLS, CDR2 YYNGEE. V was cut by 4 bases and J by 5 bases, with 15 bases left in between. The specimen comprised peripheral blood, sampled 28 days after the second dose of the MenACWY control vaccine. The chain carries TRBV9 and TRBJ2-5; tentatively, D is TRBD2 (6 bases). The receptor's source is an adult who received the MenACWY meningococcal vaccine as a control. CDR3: CASSLTSNPETQYF. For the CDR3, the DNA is TGTGCCAGCAGCCTAACTAGCAACCCTGAGACCCAGTACTTC. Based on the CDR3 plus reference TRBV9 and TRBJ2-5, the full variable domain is DSGVTQTPKHLITATGQRVTLRCSPRSGDLSVYWYQQSLDQGLQFLIQYYNGEERAKGNILERFSAQQFPDLHSELNLSSLELGDSALYFCASSLTSNPETQYFGPGTRLLVL.